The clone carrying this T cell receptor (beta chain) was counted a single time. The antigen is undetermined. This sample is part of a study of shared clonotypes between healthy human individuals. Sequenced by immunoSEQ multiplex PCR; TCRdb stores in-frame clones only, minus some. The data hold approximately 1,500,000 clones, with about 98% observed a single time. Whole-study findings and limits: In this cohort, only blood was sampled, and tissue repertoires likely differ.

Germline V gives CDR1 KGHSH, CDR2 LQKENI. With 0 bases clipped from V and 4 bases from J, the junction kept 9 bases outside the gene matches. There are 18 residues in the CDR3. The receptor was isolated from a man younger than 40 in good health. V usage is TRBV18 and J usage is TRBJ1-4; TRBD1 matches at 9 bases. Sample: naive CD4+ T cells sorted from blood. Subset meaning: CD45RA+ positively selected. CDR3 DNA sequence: TGTGCCAGCTCACCACCGTTCGGGGACAGGGTCGGTAATGAAAAACTGTTTTTT. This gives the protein CASSPPFGDRVGNEKLFF.